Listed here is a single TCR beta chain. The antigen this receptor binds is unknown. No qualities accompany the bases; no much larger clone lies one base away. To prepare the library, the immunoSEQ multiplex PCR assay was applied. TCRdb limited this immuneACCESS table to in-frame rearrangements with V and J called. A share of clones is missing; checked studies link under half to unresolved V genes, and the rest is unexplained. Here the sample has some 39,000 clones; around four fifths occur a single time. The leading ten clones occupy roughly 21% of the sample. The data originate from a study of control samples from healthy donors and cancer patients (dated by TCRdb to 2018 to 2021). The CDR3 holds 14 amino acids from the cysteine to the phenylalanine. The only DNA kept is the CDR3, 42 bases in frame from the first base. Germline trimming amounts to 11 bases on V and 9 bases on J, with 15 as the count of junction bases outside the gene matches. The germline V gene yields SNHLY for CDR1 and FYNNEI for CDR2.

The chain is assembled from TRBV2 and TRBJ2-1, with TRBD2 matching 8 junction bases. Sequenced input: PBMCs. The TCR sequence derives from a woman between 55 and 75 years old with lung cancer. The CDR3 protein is CASGMAGGGGEQFF. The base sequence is TGTGCCTCCGGGATGGCGGGAGGAGGAGGTGAGCAGTTCTTC. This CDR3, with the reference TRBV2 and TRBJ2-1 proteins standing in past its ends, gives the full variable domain EPEVTQTPSHQVTQMGQEVILRCVPISNHLYFYWYRQILGQKVEFLVSFYNNEISEKSEIFDDQFSVERPDGSNFTLKIRSTKLEDSAMYFCASGMAGGGGEQFFGPGTRLTVL.